The clone carrying this T cell receptor (beta chain) came up once. This entry comes from a study of blood T cell repertoires in COVID-19. Looking at the study overall: The United States, Italy and Spain supplied acute and convalescent COVID-19 samples.

Participants were placed into cohorts based on the clinical history they reported. The recovered donors of Cohort 3 showed two negative PCRs, clearance, or symptom resolution. The germline gives CDR1 MNHEY, CDR2 SMNVEV (reference sequence). V lost 3 bases to trimming and J lost 12 bases; unmatched junction nucleotides: 4. The CDR3 consists of 12 residues. Repertoires were generated with immunoSEQ multiplex PCR, while TCRdb's copy carries only in-frame clones and drops some. Of a few hundred thousand clones in the sample, just under 90% were seen once. Sequencing used PBMCs or T cells enriched from blood (not recorded which). The chain joins TRBV27 to TRBJ2-1; 8 nucleotides line up with TRBD1. This TCR derives from a woman aged 30 to 39 who had recovered from COVID-19. CDR3 loop: CASSFQGTGQFF. CDR3 nucleotides: TGTGCCAGCAGTTTTCAGGGGACAGGGCAGTTCTTC.